The 29 T cell receptor beta chains in this list originate from one sample, sequenced in a study of cytomegalovirus exposure and HLA in healthy donors. The primer mix had 60 Vbeta and 13 Jbeta primers. Method: immunoSEQ multiplex PCR; TCRdb's copy keeps in-frame clones and lacks some. The sample comprises 130,000 to 150,000 clones, roughly 82% of which are singletons, and approximately 3% rests with the top ten. The specimen was PBMCs. Source of these receptors: a male donor in good health and CMV-seronegative.

The chain links TRBV7-3 to TRBJ2-7, with 10 bases aligning to TRBD1. The V gene's germline CDR1 is SGHTA and CDR2 FQGTGA. The CDR3 loop spans 14 amino acids. V shed 2 bases and J 5 bases; nucleotides not matched to a gene: 3. The CDR3 bases are TGTGCCAGCAGCTTACGCGGGACAGGGGACGAGCAGTACTTC. Translation: CASSLRGTGDEQYF.

The genes are TRBV12-5 and TRBJ2-7; TRBD1 is a possible D gene (6 bases). Trimming shortened V by 3 bases and J by 4 bases, and 7 bases separated the two germline ends. Germline V gives CDR1 LGHNT, CDR2 FRNRAP. This CDR3 has 12 residues. CDR3 sequence: CASGFGQYEQYF. DNA for the CDR3: TGTGCTAGTGGTTTTGGACAGTACGAGCAGTACTTC.

The chain links TRBV6-1 to TRBJ1-1; no definite D call. There are 16 residues in the CDR3. CDR1 is MNHNS and CDR2 is SASEGT in the germline V gene. The germline V and J ends were trimmed by 3 bases and 0 bases, with 14 bases remaining between them. CDR3 amino acids: CASSDTETLLNTEAFF. The CDR3 DNA reads TGTGCCAGCAGTGATACAGAGACCCTTCTGAACACTGAAGCTTTCTTT.

The V gene is TRBV6-5, the J gene TRBJ2-7, with TRBD1 identical over 8 bases. With V trimmed by 0 bases and J by 3 bases, 4 bases remained unmatched. The germline CDR1 and CDR2 sequences are MNHEY and SVGAGI. The CDR3 contains 15 residues. The CDR3 loop is CASSYSVQGGYEQYF. The CDR3 nucleotides are TGTGCCAGCAGTTACTCGGTACAGGGGGGCTACGAGCAGTACTTC.

The V and J genes are TRBV7-2 and TRBJ2-1; possible D gene TRBD2, 5 bases. The CDR3 has 15 residues. From germline, CDR1 is SGHTA and CDR2 FQGNSA. The V and J ends lost 1 base and 3 bases respectively, with 10 bases between them. The DNA for the CDR3 is TGTGCCAGCAGCTTAGGAGGAGGACTCTACAATGAGCAGTTCTTC. Encoded protein: CASSLGGGLYNEQFF.

This chain uses TRBV11-2 with TRBJ2-2; 7 positions match TRBD2. This CDR3 comprises 18 residues. The germline CDR1 and CDR2 sequences are SGHAT and FQNNGV. V shed 5 bases, J shed 0 bases, and the junction held 12 bases outside the gene matches. The CDR3: CASSPRTGGIPNTGELFF. The CDR3, as DNA: TGTGCCAGCAGCCCCCGGACGGGGGGTATCCCGAACACCGGGGAGCTGTTTTTT.

The chain employs TRBV19 and TRBJ2-4, with 16 bases aligning to TRBD2. The germline gives CDR1 LNHDA, CDR2 SQIVND (reference sequence). The junction had 6 bases not matched to a gene; V was cut back by 3 bases and J by 4 bases. The CDR3 length is 18 residues. CDR3 sequence reads: CASSIRGLAGGGKNIQYF. CDR3 nucleotide sequence: TGTGCCAGTAGTATCCGGGGACTAGCGGGAGGGGGTAAAAACATTCAGTACTTC.

The chain employs TRBV14 and TRBJ2-1; a possible D gene is TRBD2 (6 bases). The CDR3 is 17 residues long. Trimming left V 3 bases short and J 0 bases short, with 15 bases between. Germline V CDR1 and CDR2: SGHDN, FVKESK. The CDR3 sequence: CASSHDLSGFSYNEQFF. The CDR3 DNA is TGTGCCAGCAGCCATGACCTTAGCGGTTTCTCCTACAATGAGCAGTTCTTC.

The sample holds a few counts of this clone. This chain uses TRBV7-6 with TRBJ2-3; TRBD1 might be the D (6 bases). This CDR3 spans 12 amino acids. V lost 2 bases to trimming and J lost 14 bases, with 14 bases between them. Germline CDR1 and CDR2: SGHVS and FNYEAQ. CDR3 sequence reads: CASSLFKDSPYF. The CDR3 nucleotides are TGTGCCAGCAGCTTATTTAAGGACAGCCCGTATTTT.

The chain joins TRBV18 to TRBJ2-5; a weak D match, TRBD1 (5 bases). The germline V gene has CDR1 KGHSH and CDR2 LQKENI. This CDR3 contains 13 residues. Trimming stripped 4 bases from V and 4 bases from J, with 10 bases between. In nucleotides, the CDR3 is TGTGCCAGCTCACAAACGACAGTAGAGACCCAGTACTTC. Amino acids: CASSQTTVETQYF.

The V and J genes are TRBV9 and TRBJ2-1; 9 bases match TRBD2. CDR1 and CDR2 (germline): SGDLS, YYNGEE. The CDR3 is 15 residues long. J was trimmed by 6 bases and V by 3 bases; bases with no gene match: 7. The CDR3 reads CASSANPSGTNEQFF. The CDR3 DNA sequence: TGTGCCAGCAGCGCAAATCCTAGCGGGACCAATGAGCAGTTCTTC.

CDR3 nucleotides: TGTGCCACCAGCAGAAGCCGGACAGGGGGATCGGCAACTAATGAAAAACTGTTTTTT. Translating gives CATSRSRTGGSATNEKLFF. The V call is TRBV15, the J call TRBJ1-4; 10 bases align to TRBD1. This CDR3 region has 19 residues. The trim removed 2 bases at V and 0 bases at J, leaving 9 bases unmatched. Germline V gene data show CDR1 as LNHNV and CDR2 as YYDKDF (reference sequence).

This clone was found once. Compared with germline, one end of the junction differs, possibly owing to a read error. DNA of the CDR3: TGTGCCAGCAGCTTCGGGACTAGCGGGACTTACGAGCAGTGCTTC. Translated, it gives CASSFGTSGTYEQCF. The genes are TRBV7-8 and TRBJ2-7; 13 bases agree with TRBD2. The CDR3 totals 15 residues. Germline V gene sequence: CDR1 SGHVS, CDR2 FQNEAQ.

This clone was picked up a small number of times. The chain couples TRBV19 to TRBJ2-2, with 11 bases matching TRBD1. Germline V gene lookup returns CDR1 LNHDA and CDR2 SQIVND (reference sequence). This CDR3 has 16 residues. Germline trimming cut 6 bases from V and 4 bases from J; bases unmatched to any gene: 7. The CDR3 is CASSSGQGESTGELFF. CDR3 nucleotide sequence: TGTGCCAGTAGCTCGGGACAGGGGGAGAGCACCGGGGAGCTGTTTTTT.

The chain employs TRBV4-1 and TRBJ2-1; 7 bases align to TRBD2. V lost 0 bases and J lost 6; bases outside the gene matches: 8. The CDR3 extends over 16 amino acids. Germline V CDR1 and CDR2: MGHRA, YSYEKL. The CDR3, as DNA: TGCGCCAGCAGCCAAGATCAGGTGGGAGGGACCAATGAGCAGTTCTTC. Translated: CASSQDQVGGTNEQFF.

This chain links TRBV30 with TRBJ2-5; a possible D gene is TRBD1 (5 bases). CDR3 length: 14 residues. Germline V gene sequence: CDR1 GTSNPN, CDR2 SVGIG (reference sequence). V gave up 0 bases and J gave up 5 bases, with 13 bases separating them. CDR3 nucleotides: TGTGCCTGGAGTGTACAACAGGTGGGGGAGACCCAGTACTTC. This sequence encodes CAWSVQQVGETQYF.

CDR3 in amino acids: CASSLVTSGPYEQYF. CDR3 DNA sequence: TGTGCCAGCAGCTTAGTAACTAGCGGGCCCTACGAGCAGTACTTC. This chain joins TRBV11-2 and TRBJ2-5, with 9 nucleotides matching TRBD2. The J call is in doubt because the DNA end fits TRBJ2-7 better. Germline CDR1 reads SGHAT; CDR2 reads FQNNGV. The CDR3 spans 15 residues.

Of note for this clone: Other DNA sequences from this sample encode an identical CDR3 as well. CDR3 nucleotide sequence: TGTGCCAGCAGTTGGGGGCAGGGAACCGGGGAGCTGTTTTTT. Residues: CASSWGQGTGELFF. The genes are TRBV5-6 and TRBJ2-2; weak D call: TRBD1 (6 bases). This CDR3 is built from 14 residues. V gave up 5 bases and J gave up 5 bases, with 13 bases separating them. Germline V gene data show CDR1 as SGHDT and CDR2 as YYEEEE.

The rearrangement uses TRBV2 and TRBJ2-1; 12 nucleotides match TRBD2. CDR1 and CDR2 from the germline V gene are SNHLY and FYNNEI. The trim removed 6 bases at V and 7 bases at J, leaving 7 bases unmatched. There are 15 residues in the CDR3. The CDR3 reads CASRSSGRDKNEQFF. The CDR3 DNA is TGTGCCAGCAGATCTAGCGGGAGGGATAAAAATGAGCAGTTCTTC.

This clone was seen more than once but under ten times. The chain recombines TRBV6-7 with TRBJ2-7, with 10 positions matching TRBD1. TRBV6-7 is an open reading frame whose function is uncertain. The CDR3 contains 14 residues. With 4 bases clipped from V and 6 bases from J, the junction kept 6 bases outside the gene matches. The CDR3, as DNA: TGTGCCAGCAGTTCCGGGACAGGGGTATGCGAGCAGTACTTC. Amino acids: CASSSGTGVCEQYF.

As to this clone: The junction does not match germline at one end; this may be a read error. At the DNA level, this CDR3 is encoded by other sequences in the same sample as well. The genes are TRBV30 and TRBJ2-7; D possibly corresponds to TRBD2 (5 bases). There are 12 residues in the CDR3. Germline CDR1 is GTSNPN and CDR2 is SVGIG (reference sequence). The CDR3 DNA reads as TGTGCCTGGAGTGTACGAGACTACGAGCAGTACTTT. This gives the protein CAWSVRDYEQYF.

The gene calls are TRBV9 and TRBJ1-2, with D possibly TRBD1 on 5 matching bases. The germline CDR1 and CDR2 sequences are SGDLS and YYNGEE. CDR3 length: 15 amino acids. Trimming stripped 3 bases from V and 4 bases from J, with 16 bases between. This CDR3 reads CASSALQTGGYGYTF. The CDR3 nucleotides read TGTGCCAGCAGCGCTCTACAGACGGGGGGCTATGGCTACACCTTC.

The chain carries TRBV7-7 and TRBJ2-2, with 8 bases identical to TRBD1. Germline V gene data show CDR1 as SSHAT and CDR2 as FNYEAQ (reference sequence). Unmatched junction bases numbered 7, after V lost 5 bases and J lost 5 bases. This CDR3 has 15 residues. The CDR3 loop is CASSPATGVTGELFF. CDR3 DNA sequence: TGTGCCAGCAGCCCCGCGACAGGGGTTACCGGGGAGCTGTTTTTT.

This clone came up once. The rearrangement links TRBV25-1 to TRBJ2-5, with a tentative D call TRBD2 (6 bases). Trimming took 6 bases from V and 2 from J, leaving 13 bases between them. This CDR3 contains 14 residues. Germline CDR1 reads MGHDK; CDR2 reads SYGVNS. The CDR3 nucleotides are TGTGCCAGCAGGCGGGACGGCTTACAAGAGACCCAGTACTTC. Encoded protein: CASRRDGLQETQYF.

This clone was observed a handful of times. This chain joins TRBV7-6 and TRBJ2-2, with TRBD1 identical over 9 bases. The CDR3 totals 15 residues. The germline V gene encodes CDR1 SGHVS and CDR2 FNYEAQ. Trimming cost V 1 base and J 3 bases; bases outside gene matches: 0. The CDR3 DNA reads as TGTGCCAGCAGCTTAGGGACAGGGGACACCGGGGAGCTGTTTTTT. Protein sequence: CASSLGTGDTGELFF.

The gene calls are TRBV5-1 and TRBJ1-3; weak D call: TRBD1 (6 bases). With 5 bases removed from V and 2 bases from J, the gap between germline ends came to 20 bases. CDR3 length: 17 residues. The germline V gene encodes CDR1 SGHRS and CDR2 YFSETQ. The CDR3, as DNA: TGCGCCAGCAGTTCCGTCCCACAGGGTACCACTGGAAACACCATATATTTT. Amino acid sequence: CASSSVPQGTTGNTIYF.

The chain joins TRBV19 to TRBJ1-5, with D tentatively TRBD1 (5 bases). Deletions cut 4 bases from V and 6 bases from J, with 10 bases between. Germline CDR1 LNHDA, CDR2 SQIVND (reference sequence). The CDR3 has 13 residues. CDR3 sequence reads: CASSTSGVQPQHF. Here the CDR3 DNA reads TGTGCCAGTAGTACGTCGGGGGTTCAGCCCCAGCATTTT.

The chain links TRBV27 to TRBJ2-7, with 7 bases aligning to TRBD1. Germline V gene lookup returns CDR1 MNHEY and CDR2 SMNVEV (reference sequence). This CDR3 contains 13 residues. J gave up 5 bases and V 10 bases, and 11 bases lay outside the gene matches. Here the CDR3 DNA reads TGTGCCACCCGTCCAGGGGGTGGGGACGAGCAGTACTTC. Protein: CATRPGGGDEQYF.

The CDR3 loop reads CASSPGTGKIYEQYF. CDR3 coding DNA: TGCGCCAGCAGCCCCGGGACAGGAAAAATCTACGAGCAGTACTTC. The chain uses TRBV5-1 and TRBJ2-7; 8 bases are a match to TRBD1. Germline values: CDR1 SGHRS, CDR2 YFSETQ. This CDR3 contains 15 residues. V trimming: 4 bases; J trimming: 3 bases; junction bases outside the gene matches: 9.